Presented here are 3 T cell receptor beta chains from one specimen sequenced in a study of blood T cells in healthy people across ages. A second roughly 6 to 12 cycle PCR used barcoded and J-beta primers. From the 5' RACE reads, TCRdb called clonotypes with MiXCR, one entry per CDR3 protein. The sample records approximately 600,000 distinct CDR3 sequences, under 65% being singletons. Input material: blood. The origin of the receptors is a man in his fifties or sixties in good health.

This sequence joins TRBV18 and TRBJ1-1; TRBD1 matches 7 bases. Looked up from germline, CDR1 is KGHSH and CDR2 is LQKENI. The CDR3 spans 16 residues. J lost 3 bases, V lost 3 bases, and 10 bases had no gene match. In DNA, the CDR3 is TGTGCCAGCTCACCCAGACAGGGCCGGGTACACACTGAAGCTTTCTTT. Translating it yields CASSPRQGRVHTEAFF.

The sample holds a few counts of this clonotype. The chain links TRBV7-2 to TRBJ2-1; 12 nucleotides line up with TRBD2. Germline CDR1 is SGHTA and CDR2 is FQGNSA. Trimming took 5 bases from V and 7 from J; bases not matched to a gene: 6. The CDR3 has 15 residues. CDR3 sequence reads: CASSRLAGGPNEQFF. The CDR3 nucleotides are TGTGCCAGCAGCAGGCTAGCGGGGGGGCCAAATGAGCAGTTCTTC.

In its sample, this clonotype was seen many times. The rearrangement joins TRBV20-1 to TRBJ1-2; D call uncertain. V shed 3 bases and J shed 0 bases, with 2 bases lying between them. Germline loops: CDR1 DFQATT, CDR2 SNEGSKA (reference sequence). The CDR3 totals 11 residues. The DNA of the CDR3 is TGCAGTGCTAGCCCTAACTATGGCTACACCTTC. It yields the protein CSASPNYGYTF.